This passage covers 10 T cell receptor beta chains from one sample sequenced in a study of shared clonotypes between healthy human individuals (TCRdb year 2020). Receptor amplification or capture employed the immunoSEQ multiplex PCR assay. The table was pulled from immuneACCESS by TCRdb, which kept in-frame rearrangements only. Such tables lose some clones; where checked, under half of the loss comes from unresolved V genes, and the rest has no known cause. The sample contains a few million clones, 85% to 95% of them found a single time. The top ten constitute 0.39% of the sample. The sequenced sample consisted of naive CD4+ T cells from PBMCs. The cell subset or site tag for this specimen amounts to: CD45RA+ positively selected. These TCRs come from a man aged 18 to 30 in good health. Some clones in this sample may be carry-over from other donors' samples.

This CDR3 is CASSEPTELYGYTF. For the CDR3, the DNA is TGTGCCAGCAGTGAACCGACAGAGCTCTATGGCTACACCTTC. The rearrangement uses TRBV6-1 and TRBJ1-2; tentatively, D is TRBD1 (5 bases). The germline V gene has CDR1 MNHNS and CDR2 SASEGT. V was trimmed by 2 bases and J by 4 bases, leaving 11 bases between them. CDR3 length: 14 amino acids.

This chain uses TRBV4-1 with TRBJ2-1; D remains unclear. Germline loops: CDR1 MGHRA, CDR2 YSYEKL. The CDR3 is 15 amino acids. Trimming removed 8 bases from V and 8 bases from J, with 22 bases in between. The CDR3 coding sequence is TGCGCCAGCCGACCCCTGGGGTCACGGGCGGATGAGCAGTTCTTC. It encodes CASRPLGSRADEQFF.

The chain uses TRBV5-1 and TRBJ1-2; possible D gene TRBD1, 6 bases. Trimming stripped 5 bases from V and 2 bases from J, with 16 bases between. In germline, CDR1 is SGHRS, CDR2 YFSETQ. The CDR3 is 15 amino acids. CDR3 DNA sequence: TGCGCCAGCAGACCAATATCGGGACAAAACTATGGCTACACCTTC. This translates into CASRPISGQNYGYTF.

This chain joins TRBV27 and TRBJ2-7; maybe TRBD1 (6 bases). The CDR3 has 15 amino acids. The germline V gene has CDR1 MNHEY and CDR2 SMNVEV (reference sequence). Trimming cost V 7 bases and J 0 bases, with 16 bases left between them. The CDR3, as DNA: TGTGCCAGCACCTCGGGACAACTCAACTCCTACGAGCAGTACTTC. This gives the protein CASTSGQLNSYEQYF.

This chain connects TRBV28 to TRBJ2-1, with D hard to call. CDR1 is MDHEN, CDR2 SYDVKM, per germline. The CDR3 runs to 14 residues. V was clipped by 3 bases and J by 2 bases, with 8 bases between them. CDR3 loop: CASSFPPTYNEQFF. The CDR3 DNA is TGTGCCAGCAGTTTCCCACCCACCTACAATGAGCAGTTCTTC.

This sequence joins TRBV15 and TRBJ2-7, with D uncertain. Per the germline V gene, CDR1 is LNHNV and CDR2 is YYDKDF (reference sequence). The germline V and J ends were trimmed by 3 bases and 7 bases, with 10 bases remaining between them. This CDR3 spans 12 amino acids. CDR3 loop: CATSRPFLEQYF. The DNA for the CDR3 is TGTGCCACCAGCAGGCCCTTTTTAGAGCAGTACTTC.

The chain is built from TRBV2 and TRBJ2-7, with TRBD1 identical over 9 bases. Germline CDR1 is SNHLY and CDR2 is FYNNEI. CDR3 length: 14 amino acids. V shed 6 bases, J shed 7 bases, and the junction held 10 bases outside the gene matches. This CDR3 reads CASRRDRASTEQYF. The CDR3 nucleotides are TGTGCCAGCAGAAGGGACAGGGCCTCGACGGAGCAGTACTTC.

This chain uses TRBV12-5 with TRBJ1-1; 9 bases match TRBD1. This CDR3 is 14 amino acids long. Germline CDR1 reads LGHNT; CDR2 reads FRNRAP. The junction had 4 bases not matched to a gene; V was cut back by 6 bases and J by 2 bases. The CDR3 bases are TGTGCTAGTGGCTGGACAGGGGCCAACACTGAAGCTTTCTTT. It is translated as CASGWTGANTEAFF.

The chain has TRBV5-4 and TRBJ2-3, with a possible D match to TRBD2 (6 bases). Trimming took off 4 bases at V and 0 bases at J, with 15 bases between the two ends. This CDR3 is 16 amino acids long. Germline CDR1 reads SGHNT; CDR2 reads YYREEE (reference sequence). Written as DNA, the CDR3 is TGTGCCAGCAGCCCGGCGGGGCTTGCTAGCACAGATACGCAGTATTTT. Translation: CASSPAGLASTDTQYF.

The chain recombines TRBV7-6 with TRBJ2-7; no definite D call. The CDR3 is made up of 11 amino acids. Deletions cut 4 bases from V and 5 bases from J, with 6 bases between. Germline V gene sequence: CDR1 SGHVS, CDR2 FNYEAQ. The CDR3 spells CASSSGHEQYF. CDR3 DNA: TGTGCCAGCAGCTCCGGCCACGAGCAGTACTTC.